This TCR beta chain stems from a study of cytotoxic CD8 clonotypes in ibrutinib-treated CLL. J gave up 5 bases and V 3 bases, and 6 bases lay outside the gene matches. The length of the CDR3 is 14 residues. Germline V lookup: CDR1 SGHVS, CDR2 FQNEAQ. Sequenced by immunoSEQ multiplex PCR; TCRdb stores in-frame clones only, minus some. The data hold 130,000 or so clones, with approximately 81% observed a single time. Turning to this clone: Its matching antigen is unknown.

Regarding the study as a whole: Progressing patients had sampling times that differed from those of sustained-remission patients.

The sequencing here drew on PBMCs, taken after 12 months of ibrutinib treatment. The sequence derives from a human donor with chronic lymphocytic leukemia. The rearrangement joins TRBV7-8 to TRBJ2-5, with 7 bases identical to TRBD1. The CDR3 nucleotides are TGTGCCAGCAGCTTCGCACTAGGGGGCGAGACCCAGTACTTC. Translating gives CASSFALGGETQYF.